This T cell receptor beta chain was retrieved from a study of blood T cell repertoires in COVID-19. About the study: Specimens from acute and convalescent COVID-19 originated in the United States, Italy and Spain.

The V and J ends lost 4 bases and 3 bases, in that order; junction bases with no gene match: 5. This CDR3 is built from 15 residues. Germline assignment: CDR1 LNHDA and CDR2 SQIVND (reference sequence). Per the original data handling: Nucleated cell number was recorded as an estimate derived from reference gene primer amplification. TCRdb's table, derived via immunoSEQ multiplex PCR, lists solely in-frame clones and lacks some. V and J calls and clone size are given by that table; D and trimming were obtained from the DNA. The table has fewer than 50,000 clones, approximately 87% seen once. The specimen was peripheral blood. The V gene is TRBV19, the J gene TRBJ1-1; 10 positions agree with TRBD1. The receptor was isolated from a human donor in a cohort sampled during active COVID-19. The CDR3 sequence: CASSTRTGGDTEAFF. The DNA for the CDR3 is TGTGCCAGTAGTACCCGGACAGGGGGGGACACTGAAGCTTTCTTT.